Each of the 9 T cell receptor beta chains below was sequenced from the same sample in a study of early T cells in non-severe SARS-CoV-2 infection. MiXCR, applied by TCRdb to the 5' RACE reads, yields one record per CDR3 protein. The table shows about 60,000 distinct CDR3 sequences, with about 8.9% occurring only once. Sequencing used whole blood. These receptors were taken from an adult who was a healthcare worker with PCR-confirmed SARS-CoV-2 infection or an uninfected control (not recorded which).

V usage is TRBV28 and J usage is TRBJ1-2; unclear D gene. From germline, CDR1 is MDHEN and CDR2 SYDVKM. Between the trimmed V and J ends, which lost 6 bases and 2 bases, there was a span of 10 bases. This CDR3 contains 13 residues. The CDR3 coding sequence is TGTGCCAGCAGGTCCCGGGGAAACTATGGCTACACCTTC. It codes for CASRSRGNYGYTF.

The V call is TRBV12-3 or TRBV12-4, the J call TRBJ2-3; possibly TRBD2 for D (6 bases). Trimming stripped 6 bases from V and 0 bases from J, with 13 bases between. This CDR3 has 15 residues. The CDR3 reads CASSILATSTDTQYF. CDR3 in DNA: TGTGCCAGCAGCATCCTAGCGACTAGCACAGATACGCAGTATTTT.

This clonotype was detected ten times or more. V gene TRBV27 combines with J gene TRBJ2-5, with 9 bases matching TRBD2. Germline trimming cut 2 bases from V and 3 bases from J; bases unmatched to any gene: 4. This CDR3 region has 15 residues. CDR1 is MNHEY and CDR2 is SMNVEV in the germline V gene (reference sequence). CDR3 DNA: TGTGCCAGCAGTTTACTGTCTAGCGGGAAAGAGACCCAGTACTTC. Its protein is CASSLLSSGKETQYF.

This clonotype was picked up many times. This chain uses TRBV27 with TRBJ1-5, with 7 bases aligning to TRBD1. The CDR3 is 18 residues long. The J segment lost 0 bases and the V segment lost 3 bases, leaving 11 bases of the junction unmatched. The germline V gene has CDR1 MNHEY and CDR2 SMNVEV (reference sequence). CDR3 sequence: CASSLGAGDSISNQPQHF. CDR3 DNA: TGTGCCAGCAGTTTGGGCGCAGGGGACAGCATTAGCAATCAGCCCCAGCATTTT.

The rearrangement joins TRBV29-1 to TRBJ2-7; D is possibly TRBD2 (6 bases). V shed 8 bases and J shed 1 base, with 15 bases lying between them. The CDR3 runs to 13 residues. Germline V gene lookup returns CDR1 SQVTM and CDR2 ANQGSEA. The CDR3: CSPPPAGSYEQYF. The DNA for the CDR3 is TGCAGCCCACCCCCAGCGGGTTCCTACGAGCAGTACTTC.

In this sample, this clonotype turned up many times. The gene calls are TRBV7-3 and TRBJ2-1; 7 positions agree with TRBD2. The CDR3 covers 15 residues. The germline gives CDR1 SGHTA, CDR2 FQGTGA. J gave up 5 bases and V 1 base, and 5 bases lay outside the gene matches. The CDR3: CASSLRLAEHNEQFF. CDR3 nucleotide sequence: TGTGCCAGCAGCTTAAGGCTAGCGGAGCACAATGAGCAGTTCTTC.

This clonotype was counted between two and nine times. The chain employs TRBV18 and TRBJ1-1; D is undetermined. V lost 5 bases, J lost 3 bases, and 10 bases lay in between. CDR3 size: 13 residues. The germline CDR1 and CDR2 sequences are KGHSH and LQKENI. CDR3 in amino acids: CASSNGGHTEAFF. CDR3 DNA: TGTGCCAGCTCAAACGGCGGGCACACTGAAGCTTTCTTT.

This clonotype was seen repeatedly, ten times or more. CDR3 sequence reads: CASSPPTGANINNEQFF. As DNA, the CDR3 is TGTGCCAGCTCACCACCGACGGGGGCCAACATTAACAATGAGCAGTTCTTC. The rearrangement joins TRBV18 to TRBJ2-1; perhaps D is TRBD1 or TRBD2 (6 bases each). V was trimmed by 0 bases and J by 5 bases, leaving 17 bases between them. Germline CDR1 reads KGHSH; CDR2 reads LQKENI. The length of the CDR3 is 17 residues.

This clonotype was seen ten or more times. The chain employs TRBV12-5 and TRBJ2-1; TRBD2 aligns across 10 bases. J was trimmed by 0 bases and V by 1 base; bases with no gene match: 9. The CDR3 consists of 19 residues. Germline V lookup: CDR1 LGHNT, CDR2 FRNRAP. CDR3 coding DNA: TGTGCTAGTGGTTTGGAGAATAGCGGGAGGTTAAGCTCCTACAATGAGCAGTTCTTC. Its translation: CASGLENSGRLSSYNEQFF. Full variable domain (outside the CDR3, taken from reference TRBV12-5 and TRBJ2-1): DARVTQTPRHKVTEMGQEVTMRCQPILGHNTVFWYRQTMMQGLELLAYFRNRAPLDDSGMPKDRFSAEMPDATLATLKIQPSEPRDSAVYFCASGLENSGRLSSYNEQFFGPGTRLTVL.